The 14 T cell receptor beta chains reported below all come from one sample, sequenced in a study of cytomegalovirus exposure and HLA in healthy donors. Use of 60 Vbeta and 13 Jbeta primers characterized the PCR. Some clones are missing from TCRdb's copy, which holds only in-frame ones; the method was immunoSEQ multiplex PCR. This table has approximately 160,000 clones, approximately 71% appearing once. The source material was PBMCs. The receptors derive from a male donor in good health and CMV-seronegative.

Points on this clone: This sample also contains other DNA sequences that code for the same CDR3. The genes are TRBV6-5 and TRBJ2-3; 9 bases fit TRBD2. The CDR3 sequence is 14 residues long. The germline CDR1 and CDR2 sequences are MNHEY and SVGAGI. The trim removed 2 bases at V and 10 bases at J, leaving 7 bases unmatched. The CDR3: CASSYRTSGGSQYF. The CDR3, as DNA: TGTGCCAGCAGTTACAGGACCAGCGGGGGGTCGCAGTATTTT.

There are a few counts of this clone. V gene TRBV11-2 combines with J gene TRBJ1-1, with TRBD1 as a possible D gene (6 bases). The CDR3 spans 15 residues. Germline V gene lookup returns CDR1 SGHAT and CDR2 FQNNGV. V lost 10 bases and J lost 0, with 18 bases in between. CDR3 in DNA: TGTGCCACCAGAAGAGGGGGAATGATGAACACTGAAGCTTTCTTT. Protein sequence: CATRRGGMMNTEAFF.

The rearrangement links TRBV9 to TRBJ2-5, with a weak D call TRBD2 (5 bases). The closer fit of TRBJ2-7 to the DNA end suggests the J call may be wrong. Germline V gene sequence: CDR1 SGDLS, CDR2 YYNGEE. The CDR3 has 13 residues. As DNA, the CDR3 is TGTGCCAGCAGCTCCGGACTGAGCTACGAGCAGTACTTC. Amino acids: CASSSGLSYEQYF.

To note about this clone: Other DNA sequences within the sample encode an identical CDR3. The CDR3 reads CASSLASGGIQETQYF. In DNA, the CDR3 is TGCGCCAGCAGCTTGGCCTCGGGGGGTATCCAAGAGACCCAGTACTTC. This rearrangement joins TRBV5-1 to TRBJ2-5, with 7 bases aligning to TRBD2. Germline loops: CDR1 SGHRS, CDR2 YFSETQ. J was trimmed by 1 base and V by 0 bases; bases with no gene match: 6. CDR3 length: 16 residues.

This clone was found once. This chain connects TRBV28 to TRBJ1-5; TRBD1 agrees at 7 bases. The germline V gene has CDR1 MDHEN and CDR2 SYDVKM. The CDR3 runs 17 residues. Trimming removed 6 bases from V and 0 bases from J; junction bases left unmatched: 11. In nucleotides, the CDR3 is TGTGCCAGCAGCCTGGACAGGTGGGGATATAGCAATCAGCCCCAGCATTTT. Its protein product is CASSLDRWGYSNQPQHF.

The DNA of the CDR3 is TGTGCCAGCAGTTTTTGGCGGGACAGCAATGAGCAGTTCTTC. The encoded protein is CASSFWRDSNEQFF. The rearrangement uses TRBV27 and TRBJ2-1, with TRBD1 as a possible D gene (7 bases). The V and J ends lost 3 bases and 6 bases respectively, with 12 bases between them. CDR1 and CDR2 from the germline V gene are MNHEY and SMNVEV (reference sequence). The CDR3 is made up of 14 amino acids.

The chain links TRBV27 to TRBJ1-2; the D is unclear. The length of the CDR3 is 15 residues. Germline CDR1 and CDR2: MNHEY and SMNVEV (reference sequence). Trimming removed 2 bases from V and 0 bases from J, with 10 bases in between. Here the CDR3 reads CASSLEFDTNYGYTF. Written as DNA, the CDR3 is TGTGCCAGCAGTTTAGAATTTGACACTAACTATGGCTACACCTTC.

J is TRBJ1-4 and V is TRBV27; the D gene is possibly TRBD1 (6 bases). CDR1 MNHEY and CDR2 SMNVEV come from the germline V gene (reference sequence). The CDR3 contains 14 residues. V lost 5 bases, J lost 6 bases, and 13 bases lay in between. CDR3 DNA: TGTGCCAGCAGTAAGGGGGGGGAGGATGAAAAACTGTTTTTT. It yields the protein CASSKGGEDEKLFF.

The CDR3 is CASSFTGYDEQFF. In nucleotides, the CDR3 is TGCGCCAGCAGCTTTACAGGGTACGATGAGCAGTTCTTC. The V call is TRBV5-1, the J call TRBJ2-1, with a possible D match to TRBD1 (6 bases). Per germline, CDR1 SGHRS and CDR2 YFSETQ. Trimming pared 2 bases from V and 8 bases from J, leaving 11 bases between. The CDR3 covers 13 residues. Full variable domain (outside the CDR3, taken from reference TRBV5-1 and TRBJ2-1): KAGVTQTPRYLIKTRGQQVTLSCSPISGHRSVSWYQQTPGQGLQFLFEYFSETQRNKGNFPGRFSGRQFSNSRSEMNVSTLELGDSALYLCASSFTGYDEQFFGPGTRLTVL.

For the CDR3, the DNA is TGTGCCAGCAGCTTAGAAGGGACAGGGGATTCACCCCTCCACTTT. It translates to CASSLEGTGDSPLHF. V gene TRBV7-9 combines with J gene TRBJ1-6, with 10 bases lining up with TRBD1. Trimming removed 1 base from V and 8 bases from J; junction bases left unmatched: 2. The CDR3 contains 15 residues. Germline V gene lookup returns CDR1 SEHNR and CDR2 FQNEAQ (reference sequence).

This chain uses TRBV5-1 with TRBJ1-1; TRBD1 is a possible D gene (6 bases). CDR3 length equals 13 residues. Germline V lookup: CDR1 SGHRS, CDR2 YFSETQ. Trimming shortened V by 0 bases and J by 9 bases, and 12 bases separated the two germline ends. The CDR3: CASSLGVGGQAFF. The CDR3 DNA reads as TGCGCCAGCAGCTTGGGGGTGGGGGGGCAAGCTTTCTTT.

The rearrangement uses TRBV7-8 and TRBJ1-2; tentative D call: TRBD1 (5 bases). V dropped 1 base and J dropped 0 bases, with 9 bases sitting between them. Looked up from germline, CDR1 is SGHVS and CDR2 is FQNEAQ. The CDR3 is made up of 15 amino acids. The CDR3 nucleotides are TGTGCCAGCAGCTTAGATGACAGAACTAACTATGGCTACACCTTC. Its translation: CASSLDDRTNYGYTF.

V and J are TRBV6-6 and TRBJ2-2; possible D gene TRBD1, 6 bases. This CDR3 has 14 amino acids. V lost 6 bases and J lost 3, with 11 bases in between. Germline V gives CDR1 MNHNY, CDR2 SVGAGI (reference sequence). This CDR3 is CASSLQGDTGELFF. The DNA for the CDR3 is TGTGCCAGCAGCTTACAGGGAGACACCGGGGAGCTGTTTTTT.

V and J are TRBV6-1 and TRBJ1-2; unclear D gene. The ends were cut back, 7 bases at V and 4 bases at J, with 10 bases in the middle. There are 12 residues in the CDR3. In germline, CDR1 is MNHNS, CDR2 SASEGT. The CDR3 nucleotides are TGTGCCAGCAAGGAGGGTACCTATGGCTACACCTTC. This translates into CASKEGTYGYTF.